The rows below give T cell receptor beta chains drawn from one sample of a study of CD8+ T cells in alopecia areata. Clones were sequenced by immunoSEQ multiplex PCR, and TCRdb holds only the in-frame ones, with some missing. The sample gives some 170,000 clones, just under 60% of which show up once; around 15% is in the top ten. This specimen consisted of CD4+ T cells sorted from blood, obtained at week 0. These receptors came from a human donor with alopecia areata. Both conserved end residues are part of each CDR3. The D gene is left open where the match is weak. Not every row has a clone size; where given, it reads once, few, many or a size class.

- TRBJ1-3 - TRBV29-1 CSASPISGNTIYF TGCAGCGCCTCCCCAATCTCTGGAAACACCATATATTTT
- TRBJ2-5 - TRBV14 CASSQVRETQYF TGTGCCAGCAGCCAAGTCCGAGAGACCCAGTACTTC
few TRBJ1-1 - TRBV5-1 CASSSQLQAPNTEAFF TGCGCCAGCAGCTCACAACTACAGGCCCCTAACACTGAAGCTTTCTTT
- TRBJ2-7 TRBD2 TRBV29-1 CSVDKTSGGTEQYF TGCAGCGTTGACAAAACTAGCGGGGGAACCGAGCAGTACTTC
- TRBJ2-3 - TRBV7-9 CASSLSWQRTDTQYF TGTGCCAGCAGCTTATCGTGGCAGCGCACAGATACGCAGTATTTT
few TRBJ2-3 - TRBV7-9 CASSLDGLDGGYF TGTGCCAGCAGCTTAGATGGGCTGGACGGAGGGTATTTT
- TRBJ1-1 - TRBV4-2 CASSQDRVAEAFF TGTGCCAGCAGCCAAGATAGGGTGGCGGAAGCTTTCTTT
- TRBJ2-3 - TRBV5-1 CASRRDTDTQYF TGCGCCAGCAGGCGTGACACAGATACGCAGTATTTT
once TRBJ2-1 TRBD2 TRBV5-1 CASNGGTSGPNEQFF TGCGCCAGCAACGGAGGGACTAGCGGGCCTAATGAGCAGTTCTTC
- TRBJ1-2 - TRBV6-6 CASSYSPSYGYTF TGTGCCAGCAGTTACTCCCCCTCGTATGGCTACACCTTC
few TRBJ2-1 TRBD2 TRBV29-1 CSVLERGGYNEQFF TGCAGCGTTCTGGAGCGGGGGGGTTACAATGAGCAGTTCTTC
- TRBJ1-6 - TRBV6-5 CASRPGTNNSPLHF TGTGCCAGCAGACCCGGGACGAATAATTCACCCCTCCACTTT
- TRBJ1-2 - TRBV7-9 CASSLDVGLVGYTF TGTGCCAGCAGCTTAGACGTGGGGCTTGTCGGCTACACCTTC
few TRBJ2-6 - TRBV15 CATRYDFSGANVLTF TGTGCCACCAGATACGATTTCTCTGGGGCCAACGTCCTGACTTTC
once TRBJ1-2 - TRBV5-6 CASSLPEYGYTF TGTGCCAGCAGCTTGCCTGAATATGGCTACACCTTC
- TRBJ2-7 TRBD2 TRBV30 CAWSAGLAGGERYEQYF TGTGCCTGGAGTGCTGGACTAGCGGGGGGAGAAAGATACGAGCAGTACTTC
- TRBJ1-6 - TRBV30 CAWTSGPPNSPLHF TGTGCCTGGACCTCTGGCCCCCCCAATTCACCCCTCCACTTT
- TRBJ2-3 TRBD2 TRBV5-1 CASSFGLDTDTQYF TGCGCCAGCAGCTTCGGACTAGACACAGATACGCAGTATTTT
- TRBJ1-2 - TRBV10-3 CAITNPEGGYGYTF TGTGCCATCACAAATCCAGAGGGTGGCTATGGCTACACCTTC
- TRBJ2-5 TRBD2 TRBV4-1 CASSPRGLAGRETQYF TGCGCCAGCAGCCCAAGAGGACTAGCGGGGCGGGAGACCCAGTACTTC
- TRBJ2-7 - TRBV15 CATSRDGLSEQYF TGTGCCACCAGCAGAGATGGTCTCAGCGAGCAGTACTTC
few TRBJ1-2 - TRBV7-2 CASSLGSADSGYGYTF TGTGCCAGCAGCTTAGGTTCGGCTGACAGCGGCTATGGCTACACCTTC
- TRBJ2-2 - TRBV29-1 CSVRMGVGELFF TGCAGCGTTCGGATGGGGGTCGGGGAGCTGTTTTTT
- TRBJ2-3 - TRBV5-6 CASSFDRTDTQYF TGTGCCAGCAGCTTTGACAGGACAGATACGCAGTATTTT
- TRBJ1-2 TRBD1 TRBV6-5 CASSLKPGGWSGYTF TGTGCCAGCAGCCTTAAACCAGGGGGTTGGTCTGGCTACACCTTC
- TRBJ1-3 TRBD1 TRBV7-9 CATDPGQAGNTIYF TGTGCCACCGACCCGGGACAGGCTGGAAACACCATATATTTT
- TRBJ2-3 - TRBV6-1 CASSEEGGTSTDTQYF TGTGCCAGCAGTGAAGAGGGGGGTACGAGCACAGATACGCAGTATTTT
- TRBJ2-7 - TRBV7-2 CASSLQGGSYEQYF TGTGCCAGCAGCTTACAGGGGGGTTCCTACGAGCAGTACTTC
- TRBJ2-3 TRBD2 TRBV7-8 CASSPTRVAGGTDTQYF TGTGCCAGCAGCCCAACCAGGGTAGCGGGGGGCACAGATACGCAGTATTTT
few TRBJ2-7 - TRBV7-9 CASSQRDDEQYF TGTGCCAGCAGCCAACGGGACGACGAGCAGTACTTC
many TRBJ1-1 TRBD1 TRBV30 CAWLTGLRGEAFF TGTGCCTGGTTGACAGGGTTGAGGGGTGAAGCTTTCTTT
- TRBJ2-1 - TRBV30 CAWSGRFSVRLSYNEQFF TGTGCCTGGAGTGGTCGGTTTTCGGTGCGTCTCTCCTACAATGAGCAGTTCTTC
- TRBJ1-2 - TRBV29-1 CSVGMEAKNNYGYTF TGCAGCGTTGGGATGGAAGCAAAAAATAACTATGGCTACACCTTC
once TRBJ2-3 - TRBV29-1 CSGDLAGGTDTQYF TGCAGCGGTGACTTAGCCGGCGGCACAGATACGCAGTATTTT
- TRBJ2-7 TRBD1 TRBV30 CAWDPGQGSYEQYF TGTGCCTGGGACCCTGGACAGGGCTCCTACGAGCAGTACTTC
- TRBJ1-1 - TRBV5-1 CASSEGGTEAFF TGCGCCAGCAGCGAAGGGGGAACTGAAGCTTTCTTT
- TRBJ2-7 - TRBV30 CAWTMAGNGEQYF TGTGCCTGGACAATGGCGGGGAATGGGGAGCAGTACTTC
- TRBJ1-2 - TRBV30 CAWSLGQGYGYGYTF TGTGCCTGGAGTCTTGGGCAGGGATACGGCTATGGCTACACCTTC
- TRBJ1-4 TRBD1 TRBV30 CAGTGGATNEKLFF TGTGCCGGTACAGGGGGCGCAACTAATGAAAAACTGTTTTTT
- TRBJ1-1 - TRBV15 CAARIGHSTEAFF TGTGCCGCGCGGATAGGACACAGCACTGAAGCTTTCTTT
- TRBJ1-2 - TRBV10-3 CAITDREEGYTF TGTGCCATCACCGACCGGGAGGAGGGCTACACCTTC
- TRBJ2-2 - TRBV9 CASSVDGATGELFF TGTGCCAGCAGCGTAGACGGCGCTACCGGGGAGCTGTTTTTT
once TRBJ2-5 - TRBV5-1 CASRRDEETQYF TGCGCCAGCAGGAGGGATGAAGAGACCCAGTACTTC